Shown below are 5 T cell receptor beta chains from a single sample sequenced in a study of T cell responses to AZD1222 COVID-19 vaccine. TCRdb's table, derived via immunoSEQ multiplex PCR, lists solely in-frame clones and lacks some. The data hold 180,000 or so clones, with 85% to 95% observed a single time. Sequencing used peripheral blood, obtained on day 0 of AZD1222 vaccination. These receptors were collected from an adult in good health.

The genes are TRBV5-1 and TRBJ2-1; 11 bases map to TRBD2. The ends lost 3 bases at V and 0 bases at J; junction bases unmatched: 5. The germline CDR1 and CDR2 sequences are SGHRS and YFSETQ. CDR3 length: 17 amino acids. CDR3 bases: TGCGCCAGCAGCTCGGGACTAGCGGCTAGCTCCTACAATGAGCAGTTCTTC. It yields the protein CASSSGLAASSYNEQFF.

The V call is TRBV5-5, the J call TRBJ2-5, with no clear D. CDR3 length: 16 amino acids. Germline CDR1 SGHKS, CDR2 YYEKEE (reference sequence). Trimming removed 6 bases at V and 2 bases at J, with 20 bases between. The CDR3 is CASNSQTTPAQETQYF. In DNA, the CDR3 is TGTGCCAGCAACTCACAAACAACCCCTGCACAAGAGACCCAGTACTTC.

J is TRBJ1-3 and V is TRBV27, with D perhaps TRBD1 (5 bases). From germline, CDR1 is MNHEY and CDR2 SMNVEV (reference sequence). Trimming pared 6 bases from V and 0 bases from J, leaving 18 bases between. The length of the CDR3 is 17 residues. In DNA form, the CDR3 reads TGTGCCAGCAGCAAGAACCACGCAGGGCTCTCTGGAAACACCATATATTTT. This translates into CASSKNHAGLSGNTIYF.

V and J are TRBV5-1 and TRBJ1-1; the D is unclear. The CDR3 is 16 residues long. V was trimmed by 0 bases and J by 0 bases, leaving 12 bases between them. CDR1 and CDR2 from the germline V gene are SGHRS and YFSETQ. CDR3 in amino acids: CASSLAPVGMNTEAFF. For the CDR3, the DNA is TGCGCCAGCAGCTTGGCGCCCGTAGGGATGAACACTGAAGCTTTCTTT. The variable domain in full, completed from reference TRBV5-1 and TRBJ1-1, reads KAGVTQTPRYLIKTRGQQVTLSCSPISGHRSVSWYQQTPGQGLQFLFEYFSETQRNKGNFPGRFSGRQFSNSRSEMNVSTLELGDSALYLCASSLAPVGMNTEAFFGQGTRLTVV.

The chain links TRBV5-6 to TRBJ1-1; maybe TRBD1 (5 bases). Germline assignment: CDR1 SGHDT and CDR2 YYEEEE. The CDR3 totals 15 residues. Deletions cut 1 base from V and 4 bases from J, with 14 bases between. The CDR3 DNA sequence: TGTGCCAGCAGCTTGCCCCAGGGATCGGGCACTGAAGCTTTCTTT. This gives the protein CASSLPQGSGTEAFF.